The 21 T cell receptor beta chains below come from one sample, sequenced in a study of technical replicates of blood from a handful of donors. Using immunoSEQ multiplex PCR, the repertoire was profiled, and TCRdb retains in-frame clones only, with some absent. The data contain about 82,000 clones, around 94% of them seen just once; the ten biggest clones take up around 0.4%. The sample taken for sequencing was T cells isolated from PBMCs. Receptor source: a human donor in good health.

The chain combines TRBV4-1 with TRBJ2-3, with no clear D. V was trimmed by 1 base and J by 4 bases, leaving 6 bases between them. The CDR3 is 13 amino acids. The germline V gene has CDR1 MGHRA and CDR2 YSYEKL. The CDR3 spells CASSQGSADTQYF. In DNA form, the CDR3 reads TGCGCCAGCAGCCAAGGTTCGGCAGATACGCAGTATTTT.

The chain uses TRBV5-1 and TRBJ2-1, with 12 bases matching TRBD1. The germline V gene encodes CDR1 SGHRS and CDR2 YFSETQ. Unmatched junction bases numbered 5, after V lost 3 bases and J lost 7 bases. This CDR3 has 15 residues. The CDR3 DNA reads TGCGCCAGCAGCTCGGGACAGGGGGCTAGGAATGAGCAGTTCTTC. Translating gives CASSSGQGARNEQFF.

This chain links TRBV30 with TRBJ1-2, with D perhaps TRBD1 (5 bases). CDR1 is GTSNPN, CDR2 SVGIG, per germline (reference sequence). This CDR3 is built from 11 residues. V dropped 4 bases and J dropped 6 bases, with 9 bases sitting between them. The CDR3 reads CAWTAGDGYTF. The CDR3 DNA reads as TGTGCCTGGACAGCGGGGGATGGCTACACCTTC.

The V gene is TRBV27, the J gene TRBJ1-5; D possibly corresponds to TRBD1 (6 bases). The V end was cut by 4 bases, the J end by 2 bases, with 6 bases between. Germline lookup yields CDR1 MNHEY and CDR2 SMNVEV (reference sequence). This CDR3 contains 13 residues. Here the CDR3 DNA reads TGTGCCAGCAGTTGGACAGGCAATCAGCCCCAGCATTTT. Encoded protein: CASSWTGNQPQHF.

The CDR3 reads CASRRTGDHQPQHF. The CDR3 nucleotides read TGTGCCAGCAGAAGAACAGGGGACCATCAGCCCCAGCATTTT. V is TRBV27 and J is TRBJ1-5, with 7 nucleotides matching TRBD1. The length of the CDR3 is 14 residues. Germline V gives CDR1 MNHEY, CDR2 SMNVEV (reference sequence). The junction had 7 bases not matched to a gene; V was cut back by 6 bases and J by 5 bases.

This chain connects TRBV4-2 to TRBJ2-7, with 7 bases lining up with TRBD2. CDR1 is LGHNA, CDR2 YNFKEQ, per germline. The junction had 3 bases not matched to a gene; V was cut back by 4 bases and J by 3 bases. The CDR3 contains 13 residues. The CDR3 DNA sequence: TGTGCCAGCAGCCGCGGGAGCAGCTACGAGCAGTACTTC. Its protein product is CASSRGSSYEQYF.

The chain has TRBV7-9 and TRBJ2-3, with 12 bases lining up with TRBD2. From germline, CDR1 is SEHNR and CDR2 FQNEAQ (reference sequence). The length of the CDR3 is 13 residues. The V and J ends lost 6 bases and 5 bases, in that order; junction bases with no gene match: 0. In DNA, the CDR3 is TGTGCCAGCAGGGGACTAGCGGGAGATACGCAGTATTTT. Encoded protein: CASRGLAGDTQYF. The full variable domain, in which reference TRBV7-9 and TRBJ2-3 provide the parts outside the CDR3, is DTGVSQNPRHKITKRGQNVTFRCDPISEHNRLYWYRQTLGQGPEFLTYFQNEAQLEKSRLLSDRFSAERPKGSFSTLEIQRTEQGDSAMYLCASRGLAGDTQYFGPGTRLTVL.

CDR3 coding DNA: TGCGCCAGCAGCCAAGAATCGGAGGACTACGAGCAGTACTTC. Its protein product is CASSQESEDYEQYF. This chain joins TRBV4-1 and TRBJ2-7; TRBD2 might be the D (5 bases). Germline V gene sequence: CDR1 MGHRA, CDR2 YSYEKL. This CDR3 contains 14 residues. Trimming stripped 0 bases from V and 3 bases from J, with 9 bases between.

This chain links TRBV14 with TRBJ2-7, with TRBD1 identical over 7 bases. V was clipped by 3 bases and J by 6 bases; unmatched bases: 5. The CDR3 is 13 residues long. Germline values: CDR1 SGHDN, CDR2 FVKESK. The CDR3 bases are TGTGCCAGCAGCCAGGTTGACAGGGTCGAGCAGTACTTC. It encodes CASSQVDRVEQYF.

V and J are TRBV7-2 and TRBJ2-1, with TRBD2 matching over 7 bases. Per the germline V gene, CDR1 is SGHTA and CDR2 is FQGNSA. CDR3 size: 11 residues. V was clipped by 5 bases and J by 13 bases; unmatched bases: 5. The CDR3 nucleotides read TGTGCCAGCAGCCTCCGACTAGCCCAGTTCTTC. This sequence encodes CASSLRLAQFF.

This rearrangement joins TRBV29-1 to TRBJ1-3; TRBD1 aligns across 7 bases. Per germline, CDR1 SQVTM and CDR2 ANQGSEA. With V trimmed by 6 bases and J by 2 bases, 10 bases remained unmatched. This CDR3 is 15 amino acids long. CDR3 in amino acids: CSVQTGLQAGNTIYF. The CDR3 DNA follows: TGCAGCGTACAGACAGGGTTACAAGCTGGAAACACCATATATTTT.

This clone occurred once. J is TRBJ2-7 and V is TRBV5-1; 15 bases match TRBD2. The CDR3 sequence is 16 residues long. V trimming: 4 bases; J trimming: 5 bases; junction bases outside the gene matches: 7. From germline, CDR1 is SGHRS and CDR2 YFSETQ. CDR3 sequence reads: CASSRGTSGRSHEQYF. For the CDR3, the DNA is TGCGCCAGCAGCCGGGGGACTAGCGGGAGGTCCCACGAGCAGTACTTC. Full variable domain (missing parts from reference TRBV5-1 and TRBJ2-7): KAGVTQTPRYLIKTRGQQVTLSCSPISGHRSVSWYQQTPGQGLQFLFEYFSETQRNKGNFPGRFSGRQFSNSRSEMNVSTLELGDSALYLCASSRGTSGRSHEQYFGPGTRLTVT.

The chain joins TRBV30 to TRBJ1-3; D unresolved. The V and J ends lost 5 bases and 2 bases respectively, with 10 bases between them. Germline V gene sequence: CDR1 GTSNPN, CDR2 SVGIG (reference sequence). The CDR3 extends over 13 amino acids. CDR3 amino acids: CAWVRGPGNTIYF. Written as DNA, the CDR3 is TGTGCCTGGGTAAGAGGGCCTGGAAACACCATATATTTT. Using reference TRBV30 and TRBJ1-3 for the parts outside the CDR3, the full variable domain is SQTIHQWPATLVQPVGSPLSLECTVEGTSNPNLYWYRQAAGRGLQLLFYSVGIGQISSEVPQNLSASRPQDRQFILSSKKLLLSDSGFYLCAWVRGPGNTIYFGEGSWLTVV.

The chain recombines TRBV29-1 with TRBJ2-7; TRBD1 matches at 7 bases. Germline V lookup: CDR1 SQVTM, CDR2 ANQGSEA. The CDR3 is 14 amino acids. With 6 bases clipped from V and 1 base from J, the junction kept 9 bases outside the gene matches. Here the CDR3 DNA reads TGCAGCGTAACCCACGGGACAGCATCCTACGAGCAGTACTTC. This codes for CSVTHGTASYEQYF.

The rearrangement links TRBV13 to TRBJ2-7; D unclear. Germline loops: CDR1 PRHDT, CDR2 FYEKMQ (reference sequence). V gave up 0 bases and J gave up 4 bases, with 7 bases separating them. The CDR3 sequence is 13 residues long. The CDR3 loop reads CASSLGLEYEQYF. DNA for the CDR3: TGTGCCAGCAGCTTAGGGTTGGAGTACGAGCAGTACTTC.

The CDR3 DNA sequence: TGTGCCTGGAGTGTAGGTTGGCTAGCGGGCTCCTACGAGCAGTACTTC. Encoded protein: CAWSVGWLAGSYEQYF. The V call is TRBV30, the J call TRBJ2-7, with 8 positions matching TRBD2. With V trimmed by 0 bases and J by 0 bases, 7 bases remained unmatched. The germline CDR1 and CDR2 sequences are GTSNPN and SVGIG (reference sequence). The CDR3 sequence is 16 residues long. Full variable domain (missing parts from reference TRBV30 and TRBJ2-7): SQTIHQWPATLVQPVGSPLSLECTVEGTSNPNLYWYRQAAGRGLQLLFYSVGIGQISSEVPQNLSASRPQDRQFILSSKKLLLSDSGFYLCAWSVGWLAGSYEQYFGPGTRLTVT.

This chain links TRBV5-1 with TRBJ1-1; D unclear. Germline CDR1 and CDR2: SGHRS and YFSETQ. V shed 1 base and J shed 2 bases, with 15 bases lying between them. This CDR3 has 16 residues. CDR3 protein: CASSLPPHSSNTEAFF. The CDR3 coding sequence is TGCGCCAGCAGCTTGCCACCACACAGCTCCAACACTGAAGCTTTCTTT.

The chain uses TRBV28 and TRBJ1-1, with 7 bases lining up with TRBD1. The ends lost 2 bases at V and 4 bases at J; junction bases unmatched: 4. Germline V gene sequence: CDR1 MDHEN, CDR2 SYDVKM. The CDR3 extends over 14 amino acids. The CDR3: CASSLGGGGTEAFF. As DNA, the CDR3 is TGTGCCAGCAGTTTAGGAGGGGGCGGCACTGAAGCTTTCTTT.

CDR3 amino acids: CASRNGQGASLLTF. CDR3 DNA sequence: TGTGCCAGCAGAAACGGACAGGGGGCATCCCTCCTCACCTTC. The V call is TRBV2, the J call TRBJ1-2; 11 nucleotides line up with TRBD1. This CDR3 is built from 14 residues. Trimming took 6 bases from V and 13 from J; bases not matched to a gene: 13. Germline V gene lookup returns CDR1 SNHLY and CDR2 FYNNEI.

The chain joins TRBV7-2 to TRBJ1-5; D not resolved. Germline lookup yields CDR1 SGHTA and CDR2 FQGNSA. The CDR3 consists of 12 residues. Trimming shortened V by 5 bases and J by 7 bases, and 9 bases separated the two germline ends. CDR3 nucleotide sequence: TGTGCCAGCAGCCCCCCGGGACAGCCCCAGCATTTT. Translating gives CASSPPGQPQHF.

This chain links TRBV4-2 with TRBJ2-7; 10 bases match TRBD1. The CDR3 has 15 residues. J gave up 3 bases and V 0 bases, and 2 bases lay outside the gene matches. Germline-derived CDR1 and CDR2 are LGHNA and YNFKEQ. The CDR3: CASSQDRTGGYEQYF. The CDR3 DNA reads TGTGCCAGCAGCCAAGATCGGACAGGGGGCTACGAGCAGTACTTC.